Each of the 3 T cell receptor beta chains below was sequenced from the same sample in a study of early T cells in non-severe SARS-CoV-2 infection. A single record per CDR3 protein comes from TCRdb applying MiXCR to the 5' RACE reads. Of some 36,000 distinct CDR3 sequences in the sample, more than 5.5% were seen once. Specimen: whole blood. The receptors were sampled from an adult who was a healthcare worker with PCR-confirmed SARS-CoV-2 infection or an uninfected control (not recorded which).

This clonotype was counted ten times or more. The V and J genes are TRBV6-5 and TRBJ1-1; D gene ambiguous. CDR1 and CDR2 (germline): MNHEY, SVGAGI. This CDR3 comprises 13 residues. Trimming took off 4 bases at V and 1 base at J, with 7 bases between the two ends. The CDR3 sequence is CASSWRPNTEAFF. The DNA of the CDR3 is TGTGCCAGCAGTTGGCGACCGAACACTGAAGCTTTCTTT.

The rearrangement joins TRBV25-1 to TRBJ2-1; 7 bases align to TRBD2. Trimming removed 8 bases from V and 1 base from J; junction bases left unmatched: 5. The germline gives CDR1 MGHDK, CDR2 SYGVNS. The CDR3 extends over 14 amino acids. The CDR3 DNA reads TGTGCCAGCTCCGGGGGAGGGTCCTACAATGAGCAGTTCTTC. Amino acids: CASSGGGSYNEQFF. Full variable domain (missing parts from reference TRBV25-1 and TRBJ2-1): EADIYQTPRYLVIGTGKKITLECSQTMGHDKMYWYQQDPGMELHLIHYSYGVNSTEKGDLSSESTVSRIRTEHFPLTLESARPSHTSQYLCASSGGGSYNEQFFGPGTRLTVL.

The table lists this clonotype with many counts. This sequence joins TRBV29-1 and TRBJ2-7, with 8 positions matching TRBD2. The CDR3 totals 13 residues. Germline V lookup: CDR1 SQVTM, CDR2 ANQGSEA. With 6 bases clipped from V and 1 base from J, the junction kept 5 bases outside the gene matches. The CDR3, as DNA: TGCAGCGTCACGGGACTAGGATCCTACGAGCAGTACTTC. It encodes CSVTGLGSYEQYF.